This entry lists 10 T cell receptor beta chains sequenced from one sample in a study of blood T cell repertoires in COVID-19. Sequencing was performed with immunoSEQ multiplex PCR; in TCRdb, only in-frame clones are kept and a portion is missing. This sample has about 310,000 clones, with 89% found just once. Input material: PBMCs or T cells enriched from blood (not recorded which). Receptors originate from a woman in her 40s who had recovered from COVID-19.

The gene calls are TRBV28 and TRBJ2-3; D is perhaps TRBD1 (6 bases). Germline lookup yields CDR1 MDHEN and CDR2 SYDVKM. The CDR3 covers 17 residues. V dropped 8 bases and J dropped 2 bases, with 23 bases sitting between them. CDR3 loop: CASPPPGDTKNTDTQYF. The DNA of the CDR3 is TGTGCCAGCCCTCCCCCTGGGGACACTAAAAACACAGATACGCAGTATTTT.

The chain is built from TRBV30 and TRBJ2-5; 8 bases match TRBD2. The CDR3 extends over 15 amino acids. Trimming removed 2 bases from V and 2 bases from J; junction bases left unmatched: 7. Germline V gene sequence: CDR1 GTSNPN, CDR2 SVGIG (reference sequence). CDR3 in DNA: TGTGCCTGGAGTTCACCGGGACTAGGTCAAGAGACCCAGTACTTC. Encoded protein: CAWSSPGLGQETQYF.

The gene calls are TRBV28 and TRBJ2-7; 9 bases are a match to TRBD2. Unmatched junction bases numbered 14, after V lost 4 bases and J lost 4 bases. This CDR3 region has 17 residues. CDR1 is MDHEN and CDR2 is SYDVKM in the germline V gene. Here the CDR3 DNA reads TGTGCCAGCAGTTATATAGGCGGGGGGGCCGCGAGGTACGAGCAGTACTTC. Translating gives CASSYIGGGAARYEQYF. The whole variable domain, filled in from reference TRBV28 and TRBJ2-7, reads DVKVTQSSRYLVKRTGEKVFLECVQDMDHENMFWYRQDPGLGLRLIYFSYDVKMKEKGDIPEGYSVSREKKERFSLILESASTNQTSMYLCASSYIGGGAARYEQYFGPGTRLTVT.

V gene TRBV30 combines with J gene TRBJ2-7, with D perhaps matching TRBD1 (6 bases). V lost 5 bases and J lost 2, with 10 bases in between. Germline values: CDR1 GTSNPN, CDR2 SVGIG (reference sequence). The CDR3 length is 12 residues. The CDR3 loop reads CAWETGAYEQYF. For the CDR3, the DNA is TGTGCCTGGGAGACAGGAGCCTACGAGCAGTACTTC.

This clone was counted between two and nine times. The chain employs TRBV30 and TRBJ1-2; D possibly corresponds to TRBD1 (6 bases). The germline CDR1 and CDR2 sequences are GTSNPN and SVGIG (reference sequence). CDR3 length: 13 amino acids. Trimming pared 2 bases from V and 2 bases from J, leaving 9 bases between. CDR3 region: CAWSPTGNYGYTF. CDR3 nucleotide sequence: TGTGCCTGGAGTCCGACAGGAAACTATGGCTACACCTTC.

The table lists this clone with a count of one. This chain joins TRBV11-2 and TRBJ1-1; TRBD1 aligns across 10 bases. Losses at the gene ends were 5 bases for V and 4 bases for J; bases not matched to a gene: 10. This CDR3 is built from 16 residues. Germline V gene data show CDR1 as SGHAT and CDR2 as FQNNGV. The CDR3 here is CASSRPTGTGVTEAFF. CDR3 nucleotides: TGTGCCAGCAGCCGACCCACCGGGACAGGGGTCACTGAAGCTTTCTTT.

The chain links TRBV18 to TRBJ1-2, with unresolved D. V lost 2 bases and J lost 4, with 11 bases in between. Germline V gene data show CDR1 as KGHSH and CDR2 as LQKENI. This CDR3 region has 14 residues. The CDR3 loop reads CASSPNGEGYGYTF. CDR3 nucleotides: TGTGCCAGCTCACCAAACGGCGAGGGCTATGGCTACACCTTC.

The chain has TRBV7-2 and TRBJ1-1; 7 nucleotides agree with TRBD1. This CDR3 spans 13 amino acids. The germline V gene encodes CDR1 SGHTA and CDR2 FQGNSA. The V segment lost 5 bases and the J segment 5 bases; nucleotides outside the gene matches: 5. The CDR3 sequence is CASSQDRRTEAFF. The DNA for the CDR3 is TGTGCCAGCAGCCAGGACAGGCGGACTGAAGCTTTCTTT.

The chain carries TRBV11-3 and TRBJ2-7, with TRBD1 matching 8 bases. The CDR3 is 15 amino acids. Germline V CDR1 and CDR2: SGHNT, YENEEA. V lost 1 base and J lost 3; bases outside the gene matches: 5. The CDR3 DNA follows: TGTGCCAGCAGCTTAGCCAGGGGGCAGGGCTACGAGCAGTACTTC. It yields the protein CASSLARGQGYEQYF.

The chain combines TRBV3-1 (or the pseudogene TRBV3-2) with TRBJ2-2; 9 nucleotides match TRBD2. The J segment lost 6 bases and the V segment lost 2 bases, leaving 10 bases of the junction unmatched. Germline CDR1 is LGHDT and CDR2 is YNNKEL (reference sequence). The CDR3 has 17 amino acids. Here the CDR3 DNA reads TGTGCCAGCAGCCAAAATGGCGGGAGGGACCGGCCCGGGGAGCTGTTTTTT. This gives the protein CASSQNGGRDRPGELFF.